The 10 T cell receptor beta chains below come from one sample, sequenced in a study of neurological immune-mediated disorders. TCRdb fed the 5' RACE reads into MiXCR, producing one record per CDR3 protein. The sample shows 20,000 to 25,000 distinct CDR3 sequences, around 9.3% of them seen only once. Sequenced material: PBMCs. The origin of the receptors is a woman in her sixties or seventies with HTLV-1-associated myelopathy (HAM/TSP).

V gene TRBV18 combines with J gene TRBJ1-5; 11 bases map to TRBD1. Germline V gene lookup returns CDR1 KGHSH and CDR2 LQKENI. V shed 2 bases and J 6 bases; nucleotides not matched to a gene: 6. The CDR3 length is 16 residues. The CDR3 reads CASSPGGQGDGQPQHF. CDR3 in DNA: TGTGCCAGCTCACCAGGGGGACAGGGGGATGGTCAGCCCCAGCATTTT.

This clonotype was found many times. The CDR3, as DNA: TGCAGTGCTAGAGATCCCCGAGGACTAGCCTACAATGAGCAGTTCTTC. This codes for CSARDPRGLAYNEQFF. The chain recombines TRBV20-1 with TRBJ2-1, with 7 bases lining up with TRBD2. This CDR3 has 16 amino acids. The germline CDR1 and CDR2 sequences are DFQATT and SNEGSKA (reference sequence). Trimming at V came to 0 bases and at J to 2 bases, leaving 7 bases not matched to a gene.

This clonotype is labeled medium-sized (0.01 to 0.1%). For the CDR3, the DNA is TGTGCCAGCAGCTTGGTGACACTTACTAACTATGGCTACACCTTC. It is translated as CASSLVTLTNYGYTF. This chain uses TRBV5-6 with TRBJ1-2; D uncertain. Germline lookup yields CDR1 SGHDT and CDR2 YYEEEE. V was clipped by 0 bases and J by 0 bases, with 9 bases between them. This CDR3 is built from 15 residues.

This clonotype was detected ten times or more. This sequence joins TRBV6-1 and TRBJ1-5; 10 bases align to TRBD1. Germline assignment: CDR1 MNHNS and CDR2 SASEGT. The CDR3 consists of 18 residues. V gave up 6 bases and J gave up 0 bases; unmatched junction bases: 11. CDR3 sequence (DNA): TGTGCCAGCAGGAGCCGGGACAGGGGTGGATATAGCAATCAGCCCCAGCATTTT. It is translated as CASRSRDRGGYSNQPQHF.

This clonotype appeared many times. This chain connects TRBV5-1 to TRBJ2-7; 9 nucleotides agree with TRBD1. The length of the CDR3 is 14 residues. CDR1 and CDR2 (germline): SGHRS, YFSETQ. J was trimmed by 3 bases and V by 0 bases; bases with no gene match: 1. The CDR3 bases are TGCGCCAGCAGCTTGGTGGGACAGGGCTACGAGCAGTACTTC. Its protein product is CASSLVGQGYEQYF.

This clonotype came up many times. CDR3 sequence (DNA): TGTGCCTGGAACCCTACCGGGAACGGCTACACCTTC. Translation gives CAWNPTGNGYTF. The gene calls are TRBV30 and TRBJ1-2; D not resolved. V lost 4 bases and J lost 8, with 14 bases in between. Germline V lookup: CDR1 GTSNPN, CDR2 SVGIG (reference sequence). This CDR3 is 12 amino acids long.

This clonotype has ten or more counts. The chain joins TRBV7-9 to TRBJ2-7; D may correspond to TRBD1 or TRBD2 (6 bases each). Germline values: CDR1 SEHNR, CDR2 FQNEAQ (reference sequence). This CDR3 is 15 amino acids long. Trimming took 5 bases from V and 4 from J, leaving 18 bases between them. This CDR3 is CASSGGTPDPYEQYF. The CDR3, as DNA: TGTGCCAGCAGCGGGGGGACACCGGATCCTTACGAGCAGTACTTC.

This clonotype appeared many times. This sequence joins TRBV11-3 and TRBJ2-2; 10 bases align to TRBD2. There are 15 residues in the CDR3. V lost 5 bases to trimming and J lost 4 bases; unmatched junction nucleotides: 4. CDR1 is SGHNT, CDR2 YENEEA, per germline. CDR3 protein: CASSRSGGATGELFF. As DNA, the CDR3 is TGTGCCAGCAGCCGCAGCGGGGGGGCCACCGGGGAGCTGTTTTTT. Together with reference TRBV11-3 and TRBJ2-2, the CDR3 gives the full variable domain: EAGVVQSPRYKIIEKKQPVAFWCNPISGHNTLYWYLQNLGQGPELLIRYENEEAVDDSQLPKDRFSAERLKGVDSTLKIQPAELGDSAVYLCASSRSGGATGELFFGEGSRLTVL.

This clonotype was counted many times. The chain joins TRBV20-1 to TRBJ1-1; D possibly corresponds to TRBD1 (5 bases). Trimming left V 4 bases short and J 5 bases short, with 14 bases between. In germline, CDR1 is DFQATT, CDR2 SNEGSKA (reference sequence). The CDR3 consists of 13 residues. Written as DNA, the CDR3 is TGCAGTGCTACCTCGACGGGGGGAACTGAAGCTTTCTTT. Translated, it gives CSATSTGGTEAFF.

This clonotype has at least ten counts. The chain carries TRBV20-1 and TRBJ1-2, with D possibly TRBD1 on 5 matching bases. CDR3 length: 15 residues. Germline V gene sequence: CDR1 DFQATT, CDR2 SNEGSKA (reference sequence). The V end was cut by 0 bases, the J end by 1 base, with 12 bases between. The CDR3 region is CSAREPGRGNYGYTF. The CDR3 nucleotides are TGCAGTGCTAGAGAGCCAGGGAGGGGTAACTATGGCTACACCTTC.